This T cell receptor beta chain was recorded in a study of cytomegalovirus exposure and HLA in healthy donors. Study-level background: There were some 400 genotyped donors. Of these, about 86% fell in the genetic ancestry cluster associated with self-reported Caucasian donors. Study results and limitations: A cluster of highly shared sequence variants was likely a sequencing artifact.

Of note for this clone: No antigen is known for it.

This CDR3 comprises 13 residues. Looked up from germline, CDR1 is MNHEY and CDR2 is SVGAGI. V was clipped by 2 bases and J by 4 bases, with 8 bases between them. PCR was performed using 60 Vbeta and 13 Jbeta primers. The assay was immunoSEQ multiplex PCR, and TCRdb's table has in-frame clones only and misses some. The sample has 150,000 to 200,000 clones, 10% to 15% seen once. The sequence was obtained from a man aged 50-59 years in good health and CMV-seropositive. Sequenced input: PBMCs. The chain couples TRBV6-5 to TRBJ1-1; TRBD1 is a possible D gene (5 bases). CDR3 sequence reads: CASSYRRGTEAFF. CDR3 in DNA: TGTGCCAGCAGTTACAGGAGGGGCACTGAAGCTTTCTTT.